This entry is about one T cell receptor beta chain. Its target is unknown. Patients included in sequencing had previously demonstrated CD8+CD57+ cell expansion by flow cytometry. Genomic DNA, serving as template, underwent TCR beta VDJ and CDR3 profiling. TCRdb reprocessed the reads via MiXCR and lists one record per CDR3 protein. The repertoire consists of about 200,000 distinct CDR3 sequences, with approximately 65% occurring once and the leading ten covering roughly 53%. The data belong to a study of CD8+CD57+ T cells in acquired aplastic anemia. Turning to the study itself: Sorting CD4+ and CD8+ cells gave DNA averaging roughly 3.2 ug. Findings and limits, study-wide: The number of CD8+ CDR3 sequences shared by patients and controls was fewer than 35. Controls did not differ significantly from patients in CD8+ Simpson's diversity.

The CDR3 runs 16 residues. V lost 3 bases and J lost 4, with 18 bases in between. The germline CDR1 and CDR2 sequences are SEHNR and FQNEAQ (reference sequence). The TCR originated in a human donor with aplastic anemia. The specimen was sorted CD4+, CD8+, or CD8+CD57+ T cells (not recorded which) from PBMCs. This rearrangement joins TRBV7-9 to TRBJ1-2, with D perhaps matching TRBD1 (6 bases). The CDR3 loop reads CASSLYLAGDIYGYTF. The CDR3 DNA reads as TGTGCCAGCAGCTTGTACCTGGCAGGGGACATCTATGGCTACACCTTC. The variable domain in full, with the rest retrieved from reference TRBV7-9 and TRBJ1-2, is DTGVSQNPRHKITKRGQNVTFRCDPISEHNRLYWYRQTLGQGPEFLTYFQNEAQLEKSRLLSDRFSAERPKGSFSTLEIQRTEQGDSAMYLCASSLYLAGDIYGYTFGSGTRLTVV.